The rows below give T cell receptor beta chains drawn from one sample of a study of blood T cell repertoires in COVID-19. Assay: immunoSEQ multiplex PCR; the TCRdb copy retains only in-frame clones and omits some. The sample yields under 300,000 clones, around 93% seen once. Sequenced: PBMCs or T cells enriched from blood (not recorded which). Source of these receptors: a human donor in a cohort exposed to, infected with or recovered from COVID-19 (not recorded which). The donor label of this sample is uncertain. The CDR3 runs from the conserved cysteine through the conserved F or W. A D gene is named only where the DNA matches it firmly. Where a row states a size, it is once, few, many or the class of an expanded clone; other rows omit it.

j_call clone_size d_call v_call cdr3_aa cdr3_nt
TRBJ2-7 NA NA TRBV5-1 CASSRSRDSYEQYF TGCGCCAGCAGCAGATCGAGGGACTCCTACGAGCAGTACTTC
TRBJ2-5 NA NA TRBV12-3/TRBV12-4 CASRSDSKETQYF TGTGCCAGCAGATCGGACAGCAAAGAGACCCAGTACTTC
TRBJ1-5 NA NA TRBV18 CASSRESNQPQHF TGTGCCAGCTCACGGGAGAGCAATCAGCCCCAGCATTTT
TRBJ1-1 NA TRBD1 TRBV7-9 CASSRQGDTEAFF TGTGCCAGCAGCCGACAGGGCGACACTGAAGCTTTCTTT
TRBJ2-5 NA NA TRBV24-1 CATSDPQGGETQYF TGTGCCACCAGTGACCCCCAGGGAGGCGAGACCCAGTACTTC
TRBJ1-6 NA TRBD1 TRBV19 CASTGQGNNSPLHF TGTGCCAGTACCGGACAGGGAAACAATTCACCCCTCCACTTT
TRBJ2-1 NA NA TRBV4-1 CASSQDHLISSYNEQFF TGCGCCAGCAGCCAAGATCATTTGATTAGCTCCTACAATGAGCAGTTCTTC
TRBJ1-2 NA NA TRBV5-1 CASSFARQTYTF TGCGCCAGCAGCTTTGCCCGACAGACCTACACCTTC
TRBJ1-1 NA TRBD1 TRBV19 CASIPPTGVRTEAFF TGTGCCAGTATTCCCCCGACAGGGGTGAGAACTGAAGCTTTCTTT
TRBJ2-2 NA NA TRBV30 CAWSRLTGELFF TGTGCCTGGAGCAGACTGACCGGGGAGCTGTTTTTT
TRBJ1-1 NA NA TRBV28 CASSSRLGGGNTEAFF TGTGCCAGCAGCTCCCGACTGGGGGGAGGGAACACTGAAGCTTTCTTT
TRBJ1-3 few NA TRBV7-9 CASSLARAGNTIYF TGTGCCAGCAGCTTAGCCAGGGCTGGAAACACCATATATTTT
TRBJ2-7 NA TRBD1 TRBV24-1 CATSDLQGSEQYF TGTGCCACCAGTGACTTACAGGGGAGCGAGCAGTACTTC
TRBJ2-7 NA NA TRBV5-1 CASSLLGSYEQYF TGCGCCAGCAGCTTGCTCGGCTCCTACGAGCAGTACTTC
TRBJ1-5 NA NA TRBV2 CASKTEGGQPQHF TGTGCCAGCAAAACCGAGGGCGGACAGCCCCAGCATTTT
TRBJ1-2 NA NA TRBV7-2 CASSLDSYGYTF TGTGCCAGCAGCTTAGATAGTTATGGCTACACCTTC
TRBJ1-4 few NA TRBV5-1 CASSPLGGSNEKLFF TGCGCCAGCAGCCCCCTAGGGGGTTCTAATGAAAAACTGTTTTTT
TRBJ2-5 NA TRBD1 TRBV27 CASSFGQVPETQYF TGTGCCAGCAGTTTCGGACAGGTCCCAGAGACCCAGTACTTC
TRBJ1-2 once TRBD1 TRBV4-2 CASSQDYDRGRMYGYTF TGTGCCAGCAGCCAAGATTACGACAGGGGGCGCATGTATGGCTACACCTTC
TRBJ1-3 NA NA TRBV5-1 CASSLDRMGSGNTIYF TGCGCCAGCAGCTTGGACAGGATGGGGTCTGGAAACACCATATATTTT
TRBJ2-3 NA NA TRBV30 CAWGSVSTDTQYF TGTGCCTGGGGCTCCGTTAGCACAGATACGCAGTATTTT
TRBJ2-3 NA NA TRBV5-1 CASSLTLGTSTDTQYF TGCGCCAGCAGCCTCACACTAGGAACTAGCACAGATACGCAGTATTTT
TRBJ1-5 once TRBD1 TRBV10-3 CASGDRLGNQPQHF TGTGCCAGCGGGGACAGACTTGGCAATCAGCCCCAGCATTTT
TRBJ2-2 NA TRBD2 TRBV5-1 CASSIGTSGRTGELFF TGCGCCAGCAGCATAGGGACTAGCGGGCGGACCGGGGAGCTGTTTTTT
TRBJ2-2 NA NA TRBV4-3 CASSHAFFGGGLNTGELFF TGCGCCAGCAGCCATGCCTTTTTTGGCGGGGGCCTGAACACCGGGGAGCTGTTTTTT
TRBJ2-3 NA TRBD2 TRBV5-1 CASSLLAGGPSTDTQYF TGCGCCAGCAGCTTGCTAGCGGGGGGACCTAGCACAGATACGCAGTATTTT
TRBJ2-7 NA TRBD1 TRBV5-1 CASRQGAGYEQYF TGCGCCAGCAGGCAGGGGGCTGGGTACGAGCAGTACTTC
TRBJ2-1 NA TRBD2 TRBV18 CASSLTFLAGGHNEQFF TGTGCCAGCTCACTCACTTTCCTAGCGGGGGGTCACAATGAGCAGTTCTTC
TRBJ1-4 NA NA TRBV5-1 CASSSDSATNEKLFF TGCGCCAGCAGCTCCGACAGTGCAACTAATGAAAAACTGTTTTTT
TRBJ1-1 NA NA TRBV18 CASSPKEGLMNTEAFF TGTGCCAGCTCACCTAAAGAGGGATTAATGAACACTGAAGCTTTCTTT